The 27 T cell receptor beta chains reported below all come from one sample, sequenced in a study of cytomegalovirus exposure and HLA in healthy donors (dated by TCRdb to 2016 to 2017). Libraries came from the immunoSEQ multiplex PCR assay. A mixture of 60 forward primers for TCR Vbeta segments and 13 reverse primers for TCR Jbeta segments was used in the multiplex PCR. In TCRdb, the immuneACCESS table is reduced to in-frame sequences with V and J assigned. These tables do not hold every clone; where another copy was compared, an unresolved V gene accounts for under half, and the others remain unexplained. The sample has 160,000 or so clones on record, 60% to 80% of them singletons. The ten largest account for roughly 1.4% of the sample. The source material was PBMCs. These TCRs come from a woman between 25 and 40 years old in good health and CMV-seronegative.

This chain links TRBV6-5 with TRBJ2-7, with D possibly being TRBD2 (6 bases). Germline V gene data show CDR1 as MNHEY and CDR2 as SVGAGI. Between the trimmed V and J ends, which lost 8 bases and 4 bases, there was a span of 15 bases. The CDR3 loop spans 13 amino acids. For the CDR3, the DNA is TGTGCCAGCTCGCACGGGCGGGAATACGAGCAGTACTTC. Its protein product is CASSHGREYEQYF.

The rearrangement links TRBV2 to TRBJ2-7; a possible D gene is TRBD1 (6 bases). CDR3 size: 16 residues. Looked up from germline, CDR1 is SNHLY and CDR2 is FYNNEI. The germline V and J ends were trimmed by 0 bases and 0 bases, with 12 bases remaining between them. CDR3 residues: CASSEALTGFSYEQYF. The CDR3 DNA reads TGTGCCAGCAGTGAAGCCCTGACAGGTTTCTCCTACGAGCAGTACTTC.

This clone has ten or more counts. V usage is TRBV15 and J usage is TRBJ1-1; D might be TRBD1 (5 bases). Deletions cut 3 bases from V and 8 bases from J, with 13 bases between. CDR1 is LNHNV and CDR2 is YYDKDF in the germline V gene (reference sequence). The CDR3 totals 13 residues. The CDR3 DNA follows: TGTGCCACCAGCAGTCCATGGGGCCTCGAAGCTTTCTTT. Translation: CATSSPWGLEAFF.

The rearrangement links TRBV15 to TRBJ1-4; a weak D match, TRBD1 (6 bases). CDR3 length: 14 amino acids. Germline V CDR1 and CDR2: LNHNV, YYDKDF (reference sequence). The germline V and J ends were trimmed by 9 bases and 4 bases, with 15 bases remaining between them. The CDR3 reads CATTGPGGNEKLFF. The CDR3 coding sequence is TGTGCCACAACAGGGCCGGGGGGTAATGAAAAACTGTTTTTT.

V usage is TRBV6-1 and J usage is TRBJ1-5, with 9 bases aligning to TRBD1. This CDR3 is built from 16 residues. V dropped 3 bases and J dropped 7; count of bases not matched to a gene: 10. Germline lookup yields CDR1 MNHNS and CDR2 SASEGT. This CDR3 is CASSEQPGQGLQPQHF. Written as DNA, the CDR3 is TGTGCCAGCAGTGAGCAACCGGGACAGGGTTTGCAGCCCCAGCATTTT.

The rearrangement links TRBV5-1 to TRBJ2-5; TRBD1 agrees at 7 bases. Germline CDR1 and CDR2: SGHRS and YFSETQ. Trimming removed 3 bases from V and 2 bases from J; junction bases left unmatched: 4. CDR3 size: 14 residues. The DNA for the CDR3 is TGCGCCAGCAGCTCCCAGACAGGGCAAGAGACCCAGTACTTC. It codes for CASSSQTGQETQYF.

The V and J genes are TRBV5-1 and TRBJ2-1; 10 bases match TRBD1. Germline lookup yields CDR1 SGHRS and CDR2 YFSETQ. V dropped 7 bases and J dropped 4; count of bases not matched to a gene: 11. This CDR3 region has 16 residues. CDR3 sequence: CASLAQGQGNYNEQFF. The DNA of the CDR3 is TGCGCCAGCCTAGCTCAGGGACAGGGGAATTACAATGAGCAGTTCTTC.

The rearrangement uses TRBV5-1 and TRBJ2-7; 7 bases match TRBD2. Trimming at V came to 0 bases and at J to 4 bases, leaving 7 bases not matched to a gene. The CDR3 runs to 15 residues. The germline CDR1 and CDR2 sequences are SGHRS and YFSETQ. The CDR3: CASSLGGGGSYEQYF. The CDR3 DNA reads as TGCGCCAGCAGCTTGGGGGGCGGGGGATCGTACGAGCAGTACTTC.

The chain has TRBV2 and TRBJ2-7; the D gene is possibly TRBD1 (6 bases). V was shortened by 2 bases and J by 0 bases, with 11 bases between the two germline ends. Per germline, CDR1 SNHLY and CDR2 FYNNEI. This CDR3 comprises 15 residues. Written as DNA, the CDR3 is TGTGCCAGCAGTGAACAGGGGCAGGCCTCCTACGAGCAGTACTTC. This gives the protein CASSEQGQASYEQYF.

This clone was counted only a few times. The chain recombines TRBV29-1 with TRBJ2-3; the D gene is possibly TRBD2 (5 bases). V lost 2 bases and J 8 bases, leaving 17 bases between the germline ends. The CDR3 loop spans 14 amino acids. Germline lookup yields CDR1 SQVTM and CDR2 ANQGSEA. The CDR3 region is CSVESPSLQATQYF. The DNA for the CDR3 is TGCAGCGTTGAATCCCCTAGCTTGCAGGCTACGCAGTATTTT.

The J gene is TRBJ1-1, the V gene TRBV29-1; no reliable D call. Germline lookup yields CDR1 SQVTM and CDR2 ANQGSEA. The CDR3 has 11 amino acids. The V end lost 4 bases, the J end lost 7 bases, and 10 bases lay between the germline ends. In nucleotides, the CDR3 is TGCAGCGTTGTAGACGGGTTTGAAGCTTTCTTT. Protein: CSVVDGFEAFF.

The chain links TRBV5-1 to TRBJ2-3; D not certain. The CDR3 contains 13 residues. The germline V gene encodes CDR1 SGHRS and CDR2 YFSETQ. The V and J ends lost 4 bases and 8 bases respectively, with 14 bases between them. CDR3 sequence reads: CASSGETPGTQYF. The CDR3 DNA reads as TGCGCCAGCAGCGGAGAAACCCCTGGTACGCAGTATTTT.

This clone has only one observation. The chain couples TRBV6-6 to TRBJ1-1; D unclear. CDR3 length: 14 amino acids. Germline V gene sequence: CDR1 MNHNY, CDR2 SVGAGI (reference sequence). Trimming removed 5 bases from V and 1 base from J, with 11 bases in between. The CDR3 sequence: CASSPQEGNTEAFF. CDR3 nucleotide sequence: TGTGCCAGCAGTCCCCAGGAGGGGAACACTGAAGCTTTCTTT.

The chain recombines TRBV5-1 with TRBJ1-1; 7 positions agree with TRBD1. After removal of 4 bases from V and 1 base from J, the junction contained 13 bases not matched to a gene. Looked up from germline, CDR1 is SGHRS and CDR2 is YFSETQ. This CDR3 has 17 amino acids. The chain's CDR3 is CASSPGDSQMRNTEAFF. The CDR3, as DNA: TGCGCCAGCAGCCCCGGGGACAGCCAAATGAGGAACACTGAAGCTTTCTTT.

The chain recombines TRBV2 with TRBJ1-1, with D unresolved. Germline loops: CDR1 SNHLY, CDR2 FYNNEI. The CDR3 loop spans 13 amino acids. V was cut by 8 bases and J by 5 bases, with 15 bases left in between. This CDR3 is CASLVMGGTEAFF. CDR3 nucleotides: TGTGCCAGCTTAGTGATGGGAGGGACTGAAGCTTTCTTT.

This rearrangement joins TRBV10-3 to TRBJ1-2; D is possibly TRBD1 (6 bases). Trimming shortened V by 8 bases and J by 5 bases, and 12 bases separated the two germline ends. Looked up from germline, CDR1 is ENHRY and CDR2 is SYGVKD. This CDR3 has 12 residues. The CDR3 region has the DNA TGTGCCATCGGTGGACAGACTTATGGCTACACCTTC. It codes for CAIGGQTYGYTF.

This sequence joins TRBV19 and TRBJ1-1; a possible D gene is TRBD1 (5 bases). V was clipped by 1 base and J by 10 bases, with 19 bases between them. Germline CDR1 is LNHDA and CDR2 is SQIVND (reference sequence). CDR3 size: 15 residues. DNA for the CDR3: TGTGCCAGTAGTATAGCCTTGAGGGGCAGCGGGGGAGCTTTCTTT. Protein sequence: CASSIALRGSGGAFF. The full variable domain, rest sourced from reference TRBV19 and TRBJ1-1, is DGGITQSPKYLFRKEGQNVTLSCEQNLNHDAMYWYRQDPGQGLRLIYYSQIVNDFQKGDIAEGYSVSREKKESFPLTVTSAQKNPTAFYLCASSIALRGSGGAFFGQGTRLTVV.

To note about this clone: This CDR3 is also generated by other DNA sequences in the sample. The chain couples TRBV5-6 to TRBJ1-2; D is unclear. Germline CDR1 SGHDT, CDR2 YYEEEE. The CDR3 is 13 amino acids. The V end was cut by 4 bases, the J end by 2 bases, with 9 bases between. The CDR3, as DNA: TGTGCCAGCAGCCCCGGAGGAAACTATGGCTACACCTTC. Translation gives CASSPGGNYGYTF.

V and J are TRBV6-5 and TRBJ2-7; 7 bases match TRBD1. J was trimmed by 6 bases and V by 5 bases; bases with no gene match: 7. Germline lookup yields CDR1 MNHEY and CDR2 SVGAGI. The CDR3 contains 13 residues. CDR3 residues: CASSLQGNSEQYF. CDR3 DNA sequence: TGTGCCAGCAGTCTACAGGGGAACAGCGAGCAGTACTTC.

The chain joins TRBV13 to TRBJ2-3; possibly TRBD1 for D (5 bases). The germline CDR1 and CDR2 sequences are PRHDT and FYEKMQ (reference sequence). V was pared by 4 bases and J by 0 bases, with 14 bases between. This CDR3 spans 16 amino acids. The CDR3 protein is CASSSMGPSSTDTQYF. The DNA of the CDR3 is TGTGCCAGCAGCTCGATGGGGCCCTCTAGCACAGATACGCAGTATTTT.

CDR3 coding DNA: TGTGCCAGCAGCACTGGACTAGCGGGAGGCAATGAGCAGTTCTTC. Protein: CASSTGLAGGNEQFF. The chain is built from TRBV7-2 and TRBJ2-1; 14 bases match TRBD2. Per germline, CDR1 SGHTA and CDR2 FQGNSA. V shed 5 bases, J shed 6 bases, and the junction held 3 bases outside the gene matches. The CDR3 is 15 residues long.

The table lists this clone with a few counts. The V call is TRBV5-4, the J call TRBJ2-2, with TRBD1 matching 8 bases. The V gene end was trimmed by 3 bases and the J gene end by 4 bases; junction bases not matched to a gene: 2. CDR1 is SGHNT and CDR2 is YYREEE in the germline V gene (reference sequence). The length of the CDR3 is 14 residues. CDR3 sequence (DNA): TGTGCCAGCAGCTGGACAGGGACCACCGGGGAGCTGTTTTTT. Translating gives CASSWTGTTGELFF. Together with reference TRBV5-4 and TRBJ2-2, the CDR3 gives the full variable domain: ETGVTQSPTHLIKTRGQQVTLRCSSQSGHNTVSWYQQALGQGPQFIFQYYREEENGRGNFPPRFSGLQFPNYSSELNVNALELDDSALYLCASSWTGTTGELFFGEGSRLTVL.

The chain has TRBV5-1 and TRBJ2-1; a possible D gene is TRBD1 (6 bases). V shed 2 bases and J shed 6 bases, with 12 bases lying between them. Germline V gene data show CDR1 as SGHRS and CDR2 as YFSETQ. The CDR3 loop spans 14 amino acids. The CDR3 DNA sequence: TGCGCCAGCAGCTTAGAGTCAGGGGTCAATGAGCAGTTCTTC. Protein: CASSLESGVNEQFF.

This clone was seen a handful of times. This CDR3 reads CASSPGSGGLADTQYF. CDR3 sequence (DNA): TGTGCCAGCAGCCCGGGAAGCGGGGGGCTCGCAGATACGCAGTATTTT. This chain joins TRBV11-2 and TRBJ2-3; 9 bases match TRBD2. The germline gives CDR1 SGHAT, CDR2 FQNNGV. V shed 5 bases, J shed 4 bases, and the junction held 10 bases outside the gene matches. This CDR3 is built from 16 residues.

In its sample, this clone was seen once. The chain uses TRBV21-1 and TRBJ2-1; the listed D gene, TRBD1, was not tested against the DNA. TRBV21-1 is a pseudogene locus. The length of the CDR3 is 16 residues. The chain's CDR3 is CASSKGSKGAYNEQFF. The CDR3 coding sequence is TGTGCCAGCAGCAAAGGATCGAAGGGGGCATACAATGAGCAGTTCTTC.

The gene calls are TRBV5-4 and TRBJ1-6, with D perhaps TRBD1 (6 bases). Germline V gene sequence: CDR1 SGHNT, CDR2 YYREEE (reference sequence). The CDR3 runs to 14 residues. The ends were cut back, 2 bases at V and 7 bases at J, with 10 bases in the middle. The CDR3 loop is CASSFTGNNSPLHF. CDR3 bases: TGTGCCAGCAGCTTCACAGGGAACAATTCACCCCTCCACTTT.

This chain links TRBV6-5 with TRBJ2-1; 9 nucleotides align to TRBD2. After removal of 0 bases from V and 5 bases from J, the junction contained 5 bases not matched to a gene. The CDR3 sequence is 16 residues long. Germline CDR1 and CDR2: MNHEY and SVGAGI. Written as DNA, the CDR3 is TGTGCCAGCAGTTACTCTGCTCGCGGGGGGGACAATGAGCAGTTCTTC. This gives the protein CASSYSARGGDNEQFF.